This T cell receptor beta chain was recovered during a study of T-cell memory formation after mild COVID-19. Study at large: Largely, TCR clusters stayed within a single donor.

A word on this clonotype: Its matching antigen is unknown.

The study, taken as a whole, reports: Contracting CD8+ clones were enriched in EMRA, CD4+ mainly in CM and EM. The study detected some responding clones in pre-infection memory, suggesting cross-reactive memory joined.

TCRdb re-analysed the 5' RACE reads in MiXCR, keeping a single row per CDR3 protein. The sample carries approximately 480,000 distinct CDR3 sequences, roughly 18% recorded once. The CDR3 spans 15 residues. The ends were cut back, 1 base at V and 0 bases at J, with 10 bases in the middle. Germline lookup yields CDR1 SGHRS and CDR2 YFSETQ. The J gene is TRBJ1-1, the V gene TRBV5-1; TRBD1 is a possible D gene (6 bases). The clonotype originates from an adult woman who had mild COVID-19 (a few samples of this study predate the infection). Cell type and time point are not known. Specimen: PBMCs or a T cell subset sorted from them (not recorded which). As DNA, the CDR3 is TGCGCCAGCAGCTTGTGGAGGGGGATGAACACTGAAGCTTTCTTT. Protein sequence: CASSLWRGMNTEAFF.